Following are 7 T cell receptor beta chains from one sample sequenced in a study of blood T cells in healthy people across ages. Primed by a sample-barcoded 5' primer and a J-beta primer mix, a second PCR proceeded for about 6 to 12 cycles. TCRdb passed the 5' RACE reads through MiXCR, listing each CDR3 protein once. The profile shows hundreds of thousands of distinct CDR3 sequences, more than 55% of them singletons. Sequencing was carried out using blood. These receptors all come from a man aged 35-49 years in good health.

This sequence joins TRBV5-6 and TRBJ2-4, with TRBD1 matching 11 bases. The junction had 10 bases not matched to a gene; V was cut back by 2 bases and J by 6 bases. This CDR3 spans 17 amino acids. Germline V gene lookup returns CDR1 SGHDT and CDR2 YYEEEE. The CDR3 here is CASSFRDRGIFGNIQYF. In DNA form, the CDR3 reads TGTGCCAGCAGCTTCCGGGACAGGGGGATTTTCGGAAACATTCAGTACTTC.

The V call is TRBV28, the J call TRBJ2-7, with D tentatively TRBD2 (5 bases). Germline V gives CDR1 MDHEN, CDR2 SYDVKM. V gave up 9 bases and J gave up 12 bases, with 24 bases separating them. The CDR3 is made up of 13 amino acids. CDR3 sequence: CASNVQVFGVPYF. CDR3 DNA sequence: TGTGCCAGTAATGTTCAAGTATTCGGGGTTCCGTACTTC.

In regard to this clonotype: This could be a read error, since a much larger clone is one nucleotide away. This chain connects TRBV7-3 to TRBJ2-1, with TRBD2 as a possible D gene (5 bases). The closer fit of TRBJ2-7 to the DNA end suggests the J call may be wrong. Germline V lookup: CDR1 SGHTA, CDR2 FQGTGA. CDR3 length: 15 residues. CDR3 coding DNA: TGTGCCAGCAGCGCAACTAGAGGCACCTACAATGAGCAGTACTTC. It is translated as CASSATRGTYNEQYF.

This clonotype was seen a handful of times. The chain uses TRBV6-6 and TRBJ1-2; TRBD1 might be the D (5 bases). This CDR3 is built from 14 residues. V was clipped by 5 bases and J by 5 bases, with 15 bases between them. The V gene's germline CDR1 is MNHNY and CDR2 SVGAGI (reference sequence). The CDR3: CASSPFPGLYGYTF. Written as DNA, the CDR3 is TGTGCCAGCAGTCCCTTCCCAGGGTTATATGGCTACACCTTC.

The chain combines TRBV12-3 or TRBV12-4 with TRBJ2-4; the D gene is possibly TRBD2 (5 bases). The J call may be faulty, since TRBJ2-7 better matches the DNA end. The CDR3 has 13 amino acids. This CDR3 reads CASSQSGTYEQYF. CDR3 DNA: TGTGCCAGCAGCCAATCGGGAACCTACGAGCAGTACTTC.

The gene calls are TRBV29-1 and TRBJ2-5, with 15 bases matching TRBD2. The CDR3 contains 19 residues. Losses at the gene ends were 7 bases for V and 5 bases for J; bases not matched to a gene: 20. Per germline, CDR1 SQVTM and CDR2 ANQGSEA. The CDR3 nucleotides read TGCAGCGCCAAAACCAACTATTGGACTAGCGGGGGGGCTCGGGAGACCCAGTACTTC. The encoded protein is CSAKTNYWTSGGARETQYF.

The rearrangement joins TRBV5-1 to TRBJ2-1; TRBD2 matches 13 bases. V was pared by 5 bases and J by 7 bases, with 9 bases of the junction left unmatched. The CDR3 consists of 16 residues. From germline, CDR1 is SGHRS and CDR2 YFSETQ. CDR3 region: CASRGSTSGRRNEQFF. The CDR3 bases are TGCGCCAGCAGAGGATCGACTAGCGGGAGGCGAAATGAGCAGTTCTTC.